Following are 20 T cell receptor beta chains from one sample sequenced in a study of shared clonotypes between healthy human individuals. TCRdb keeps only in-frame clones here, not all; method: immunoSEQ multiplex PCR. The sample has about 980,000 clones, roughly 72% seen once. Sequenced material: memory CD4+ T cells sorted from blood. Subset here: CD45RA-negative fraction. These TCRs come from a young man in good health.

This chain uses TRBV7-9 with TRBJ1-6; possibly TRBD1 for D (5 bases). Germline CDR1 and CDR2: SEHNR and FQNEAQ (reference sequence). The CDR3 totals 15 residues. The germline V and J ends were trimmed by 1 base and 4 bases, with 8 bases remaining between them. The CDR3 sequence is CASSLEGLYNSPLHF. The DNA of the CDR3 is TGTGCCAGCAGCTTAGAGGGGCTATATAATTCACCCCTCCACTTT.

This chain joins TRBV11-2 and TRBJ2-7, with D unresolved. The CDR3 is 12 amino acids. V lost 5 bases and J 3 bases, leaving 8 bases between the germline ends. The V gene's germline CDR1 is SGHAT and CDR2 FQNNGV. CDR3 DNA sequence: TGTGCCAGCAGCCGCAATAACTACGAGCAGTACTTC. This codes for CASSRNNYEQYF.

Note on this clone: One end of the junction does not line up with germline, which may come from a read error. V and J are TRBV6-1 and TRBJ2-1; possible D gene TRBD2, 5 bases. The CDR3 extends over 16 amino acids. The germline gives CDR1 MNHNS, CDR2 SASEGT. The CDR3 coding sequence is TGTGCCAGCAGCGAAGACTATCGACCCACCTACAATGAGCAGTTCTTC. Translating gives CASSEDYRPTYNEQFF.

This clone has just one count. The chain combines TRBV5-6 with TRBJ2-6; possible D gene TRBD1, 6 bases. This CDR3 comprises 15 residues. Trimming pared 4 bases from V and 1 base from J, leaving 9 bases between. The V gene's germline CDR1 is SGHDT and CDR2 YYEEEE. DNA for the CDR3: TGTGCCAGCAGCGAACAGGGTTCTGGGGCCAACGTCCTGACTTTC. Protein sequence: CASSEQGSGANVLTF.

In its sample, this clone was seen once. The CDR3 DNA is TGTGCCAGCAGCAGCCTTCGGGACGAAGAGACCCAGTACTTC. Amino acid sequence: CASSSLRDEETQYF. The V call is TRBV21-1, the J call TRBJ2-5. TRBV21-1 is deemed a pseudogene. This CDR3 has 14 residues.

This chain uses TRBV28 with TRBJ1-1; possibly TRBD1 for D (5 bases). This CDR3 contains 14 residues. V was clipped by 3 bases and J by 4 bases, with 12 bases between them. From germline, CDR1 is MDHEN and CDR2 SYDVKM. The CDR3 DNA sequence: TGTGCCAGCAGTTTGTATGGGGCGCCCACTGAAGCTTTCTTT. Protein product: CASSLYGAPTEAFF.

This chain joins TRBV30 and TRBJ2-3; a possible D gene is TRBD1 (5 bases). Trimming pared 0 bases from V and 3 bases from J, leaving 7 bases between. The CDR3 is made up of 13 amino acids. Germline V gene lookup returns CDR1 GTSNPN and CDR2 SVGIG (reference sequence). CDR3 nucleotides: TGTGCCTGGAGTGTAAGGGGTACAGATACGCAGTATTTT. Its protein is CAWSVRGTDTQYF.

The chain uses TRBV28 and TRBJ1-5; a possible D gene is TRBD1 (5 bases). This CDR3 comprises 14 residues. Per germline, CDR1 MDHEN and CDR2 SYDVKM. V shed 6 bases and J shed 5 bases, with 14 bases lying between them. The CDR3 spells CASSAGGEDQPQHF. The CDR3, as DNA: TGTGCCAGCAGCGCGGGGGGGGAAGATCAGCCCCAGCATTTT.

The V gene is TRBV11-2, the J gene TRBJ2-3; TRBD2 aligns across 13 bases. The germline V gene encodes CDR1 SGHAT and CDR2 FQNNGV. J was trimmed by 8 bases and V by 4 bases; bases with no gene match: 3. The CDR3 is 14 residues long. As DNA, the CDR3 is TGTGCCAGCAGCTCCGGACTAGCGGGAGTTACGCAGTATTTT. As protein: CASSSGLAGVTQYF.

The chain joins TRBV10-2 to TRBJ1-1; 8 bases match TRBD1. This CDR3 comprises 15 residues. V lost 6 bases, J lost 4 bases, and 10 bases stayed unmatched. Germline-derived CDR1 and CDR2 are WSHSY and SAAADI. The CDR3 nucleotides are TGCGCCAGCAGCGAGACCCAGGGGGCGCGCACTGAAGCTTTCTTT. Its protein product is CASSETQGARTEAFF.

This chain uses TRBV6-1 with TRBJ2-3; D is uncertain. V lost 6 bases and J 5 bases, leaving 12 bases between the germline ends. Germline lookup yields CDR1 MNHNS and CDR2 SASEGT. The CDR3 has 13 amino acids. CDR3 amino acids: CASRGNVGDTQYF. The CDR3 DNA reads TGTGCCAGCAGAGGGAACGTAGGAGATACGCAGTATTTT.

The chain has TRBV5-4 and TRBJ1-5; D unresolved. Germline assignment: CDR1 SGHNT and CDR2 YYREEE (reference sequence). This CDR3 is built from 13 residues. V lost 0 bases and J 4 bases, leaving 5 bases between the germline ends. The CDR3 coding sequence is TGTGCCAGCAGCTTGGGGCTAAATCAGCCCCAGCATTTT. Amino acid sequence: CASSLGLNQPQHF.

The chain links TRBV4-1 to TRBJ1-4; 7 positions match TRBD1. Per the germline V gene, CDR1 is MGHRA and CDR2 is YSYEKL. V was clipped by 4 bases and J by 3 bases; unmatched bases: 5. CDR3 length: 15 amino acids. The CDR3: CASSPRQGPNEKLFF. The CDR3 DNA follows: TGCGCCAGCAGCCCCAGACAGGGACCTAATGAAAAACTGTTTTTT.

This clone was seen ten or more times. The chain recombines TRBV2 with TRBJ2-5; 10 bases are shared with TRBD2. Losses at the gene ends were 2 bases for V and 5 bases for J; bases not matched to a gene: 8. This CDR3 comprises 16 residues. In germline, CDR1 is SNHLY, CDR2 FYNNEI. In DNA form, the CDR3 reads TGTGCCAGCAGTGAAATTTGGCTAGCGGGGGATGAGACCCAGTACTTC. Its protein is CASSEIWLAGDETQYF.

This chain connects TRBV7-9 to TRBJ1-2; TRBD1 might be the D (6 bases). Trimming shortened V by 3 bases and J by 1 base, and 9 bases separated the two germline ends. The CDR3 runs to 14 residues. CDR1 and CDR2 from the germline V gene are SEHNR and FQNEAQ (reference sequence). The CDR3 loop is CASSLDSVNYGYTF. The CDR3 region has the DNA TGTGCCAGCAGCTTGGACAGCGTTAACTATGGCTACACCTTC.

The V call is TRBV5-8, the J call TRBJ2-3; D gene ambiguous. V shed 10 bases and J shed 0 bases, with 15 bases lying between them. Germline CDR1 SGHTS, CDR2 YDEGEE. This CDR3 has 14 residues. The CDR3 DNA is TGTGCCTCACAGCAGGATACTAGCACAGATACGCAGTATTTT. Its translation is CASQQDTSTDTQYF.

Note on this clone: With only one base between it and a far larger clone, this is likely a read error. The V call is TRBV6-5, the J call TRBJ1-1, with D perhaps matching TRBD1 (6 bases). The CDR3 is 12 amino acids. Germline V gene sequence: CDR1 MNHEY, CDR2 SVGAGI. V was trimmed by 8 bases and J by 5 bases, leaving 12 bases between them. The CDR3 DNA sequence: TGTGCCAGCGGCAGGGGATCGACTGAAGCTTTCTTT. Its protein is CASGRGSTEAFF.

This chain uses TRBV28 with TRBJ2-7, with a weak D call TRBD1 (5 bases). The V end lost 10 bases, the J end lost 2 bases, and 15 bases lay between the germline ends. The CDR3 sequence is 13 residues long. Germline-derived CDR1 and CDR2 are MDHEN and SYDVKM. This CDR3 reads CATLPARAYEQYF. The CDR3 DNA follows: TGTGCCACCTTACCGGCCAGGGCCTACGAGCAGTACTTC.

The rearrangement uses TRBV5-1 and TRBJ2-7; TRBD2 is a possible D gene (6 bases). This CDR3 spans 15 amino acids. The germline V gene has CDR1 SGHRS and CDR2 YFSETQ. V lost 4 bases and J 2 bases, leaving 16 bases between the germline ends. CDR3 in amino acids: CASSPGSGRTYEQYF. The CDR3 DNA sequence: TGCGCCAGCAGCCCTGGATCAGGGAGGACCTACGAGCAGTACTTC.

CDR3: CASSPAADNYGYTF. The CDR3 DNA follows: TGTGCCAGCAGCCCCGCGGCGGACAACTATGGCTACACCTTC. The chain couples TRBV9 to TRBJ1-2; D is unresolved. V was cut by 4 bases and J by 2 bases, with 12 bases left in between. Germline loops: CDR1 SGDLS, CDR2 YYNGEE. This CDR3 is built from 14 residues. The complete variable domain, with remaining parts taken from reference TRBV9 and TRBJ1-2, reads DSGVTQTPKHLITATGQRVTLRCSPRSGDLSVYWYQQSLDQGLQFLIQYYNGEERAKGNILERFSAQQFPDLHSELNLSSLELGDSALYFCASSPAADNYGYTFGSGTRLTVV.